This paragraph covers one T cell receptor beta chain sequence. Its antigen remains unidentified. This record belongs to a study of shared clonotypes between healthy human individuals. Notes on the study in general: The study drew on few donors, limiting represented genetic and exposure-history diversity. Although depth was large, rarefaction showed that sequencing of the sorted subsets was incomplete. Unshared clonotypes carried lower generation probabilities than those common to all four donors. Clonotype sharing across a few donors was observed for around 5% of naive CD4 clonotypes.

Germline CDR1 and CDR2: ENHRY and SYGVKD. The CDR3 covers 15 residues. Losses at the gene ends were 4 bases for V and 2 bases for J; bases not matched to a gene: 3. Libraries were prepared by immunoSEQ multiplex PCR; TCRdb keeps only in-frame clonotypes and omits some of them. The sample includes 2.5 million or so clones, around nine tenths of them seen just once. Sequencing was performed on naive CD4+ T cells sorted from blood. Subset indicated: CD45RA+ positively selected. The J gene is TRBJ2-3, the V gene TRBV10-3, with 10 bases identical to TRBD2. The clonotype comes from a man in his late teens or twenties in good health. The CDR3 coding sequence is TGTGCCATCAGTGGGCTAGCGGGAGCCACAGATACGCAGTATTTT. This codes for CAISGLAGATDTQYF.